The 23 T cell receptor beta chains below come from one sample, sequenced in a study of blood T cell repertoires in COVID-19. Assay: immunoSEQ multiplex PCR; the TCRdb copy retains only in-frame clones and omits some. The table has 310,000 or so clones, about 82% seen once; the top ten hold around 1.5%. Material: peripheral blood. These receptors were collected from a woman aged 50 to 60 with acute or convalescent COVID-19.

This clone has a single count. The rearrangement links TRBV11-2 to TRBJ2-2, with a weak D call TRBD1 (6 bases). The CDR3 has 16 residues. Trimming cost V 5 bases and J 0 bases, with 13 bases left between them. Germline V gene lookup returns CDR1 SGHAT and CDR2 FQNNGV. The CDR3 reads CASSPDRFPNTGELFF. The CDR3 DNA reads TGTGCCAGCAGCCCCGACAGGTTCCCGAACACCGGGGAGCTGTTTTTT.

The rearrangement links TRBV28 to TRBJ1-1; 12 nucleotides match TRBD1. V dropped 7 bases and J dropped 6; count of bases not matched to a gene: 24. CDR3 length: 20 residues. The V gene's germline CDR1 is MDHEN and CDR2 SYDVKM. The CDR3 here is CASIQERGTGGATVTAEAFF. The CDR3 bases are TGTGCCAGCATACAAGAACGGGGGACAGGGGGCGCTACCGTTACCGCTGAAGCTTTCTTT. Looking up the rest from reference TRBV28 and TRBJ1-1 gives the full variable domain: DVKVTQSSRYLVKRTGEKVFLECVQDMDHENMFWYRQDPGLGLRLIYFSYDVKMKEKGDIPEGYSVSREKKERFSLILESASTNQTSMYLCASIQERGTGGATVTAEAFFGQGTRLTVV.

The chain has TRBV5-1 and TRBJ2-7; possible D gene TRBD2, 5 bases. In germline, CDR1 is SGHRS, CDR2 YFSETQ. V was shortened by 6 bases and J by 3 bases, with 16 bases between the two germline ends. There are 14 residues in the CDR3. CDR3 residues: CASTPQPGNYEQYF. CDR3 in DNA: TGCGCCAGCACCCCTCAACCCGGGAACTACGAGCAGTACTTC.

The chain joins TRBV11-3 to TRBJ2-7; TRBD2 matches 7 bases. V lost 5 bases and J lost 2; bases outside the gene matches: 6. The CDR3 is 14 residues long. The germline CDR1 and CDR2 sequences are SGHNT and YENEEA. This CDR3 is CASSVAGMTYEQYF. CDR3 sequence (DNA): TGTGCCAGCAGCGTAGCGGGTATGACCTACGAGCAGTACTTC.

The rearrangement links TRBV29-1 to TRBJ2-2; D possibly corresponds to TRBD2 (6 bases). Trimming removed 3 bases at V and 3 bases at J, with 8 bases between. In germline, CDR1 is SQVTM, CDR2 ANQGSEA. This CDR3 region has 13 residues. CDR3 DNA: TGCAGCGTTGACGGGACTTACACCGGGGAGCTGTTTTTT. Its translation: CSVDGTYTGELFF.

This clone was detected a few times. The genes are TRBV30 and TRBJ2-7, with D maybe TRBD1 (6 bases). Per germline, CDR1 GTSNPN and CDR2 SVGIG (reference sequence). The CDR3 is made up of 13 amino acids. Trimming took 4 bases from V and 1 from J, leaving 11 bases between them. The CDR3 here is CAWTAGVSYEQYF. The CDR3 DNA follows: TGTGCCTGGACGGCAGGGGTTTCCTACGAGCAGTACTTC.

The rearrangement links TRBV28 to TRBJ1-2; D is undetermined. Germline V gives CDR1 MDHEN, CDR2 SYDVKM. The CDR3 sequence is 16 residues long. The germline V and J ends were trimmed by 5 bases and 5 bases, with 21 bases remaining between them. The CDR3 sequence: CASSTPPGSGRYGYTF. The CDR3 region has the DNA TGTGCCAGCAGTACCCCCCCGGGCAGCGGCCGGTATGGCTACACCTTC.

The rearrangement joins TRBV28 to TRBJ2-7; TRBD2 might be the D (6 bases). V lost 2 bases to trimming and J lost 9 bases, with 23 bases between them. The CDR3 has 16 residues. Germline CDR1 MDHEN, CDR2 SYDVKM. The CDR3 loop is CASSLGRAGITIGQYF. CDR3 coding DNA: TGTGCCAGCAGTTTAGGACGGGCGGGAATAACGATTGGGCAGTACTTC.

The chain carries TRBV6-6 and TRBJ1-5; 9 nucleotides agree with TRBD1. CDR1 and CDR2 from the germline V gene are MNHNY and SVGAGI (reference sequence). V lost 5 bases and J lost 1; bases outside the gene matches: 6. This CDR3 contains 16 residues. The CDR3 sequence is CASSPSDRGSNQPQHF. The CDR3 region has the DNA TGTGCCAGCAGTCCCTCGGACAGGGGAAGCAATCAGCCCCAGCATTTT.

The V call is TRBV5-1, the J call TRBJ2-3; D is possibly TRBD2 (5 bases). The V gene lost 6 bases and the J gene lost 0 bases, with 8 bases spanning the gap. In germline, CDR1 is SGHRS, CDR2 YFSETQ. This CDR3 has 13 amino acids. CDR3 DNA sequence: TGCGCCAGCACCAGCGGTAGCACAGATACGCAGTATTTT. Residues: CASTSGSTDTQYF.

Only a few counts were recorded for this clone. This chain joins TRBV5-1 and TRBJ1-4, with a possible D match to TRBD1 (5 bases). Germline V gives CDR1 SGHRS, CDR2 YFSETQ. This CDR3 contains 15 residues. V lost 4 bases, J lost 4 bases, and 14 bases lay in between. The CDR3 here is CASSVSRADNEKLFF. For the CDR3, the DNA is TGCGCCAGCAGCGTAAGCAGGGCGGATAATGAAAAACTGTTTTTT.

The table lists this clone with a few counts. The chain couples TRBV9 to TRBJ1-5, with D perhaps matching TRBD1 (5 bases). CDR1 is SGDLS, CDR2 YYNGEE, per germline. Trimming cost V 0 bases and J 5 bases, with 15 bases left between them. The CDR3 has 16 residues. CDR3 sequence (DNA): TGTGCCAGCAGCGTAGGGGGCCAGGTGTCGGATCAGCCCCAGCATTTT. This codes for CASSVGGQVSDQPQHF.

The CDR3 region is CASSLDTSGQYEQYF. CDR3 DNA: TGTGCCAGCAGCTTGGATACTAGCGGACAATACGAGCAGTACTTC. This chain uses TRBV5-4 with TRBJ2-7, with 8 positions matching TRBD2. V lost 0 bases and J lost 4; bases outside the gene matches: 6. The CDR3 loop spans 15 amino acids. Germline CDR1 reads SGHNT; CDR2 reads YYREEE (reference sequence).

The chain combines TRBV5-1 with TRBJ2-7, with D hard to call. V was pared by 0 bases and J by 5 bases, with 15 bases between. Germline CDR1 and CDR2: SGHRS and YFSETQ. The CDR3 has 15 amino acids. The CDR3 protein is CASSLGLVLIHEQYF. The CDR3 DNA is TGCGCCAGCAGCTTGGGGCTAGTATTGATCCACGAGCAGTACTTC.

This chain joins TRBV6-1 and TRBJ1-2; D is unclear. Germline V gene sequence: CDR1 MNHNS, CDR2 SASEGT. This CDR3 has 14 amino acids. V lost 0 bases to trimming and J lost 1 base, with 6 bases between them. The CDR3 nucleotides read TGTGCCAGCAGTGAAGCAAGCGTTAACTATGGCTACACCTTC. Amino acid sequence: CASSEASVNYGYTF.

The chain joins TRBV19 to TRBJ2-7; TRBD2 matches 8 bases. Per germline, CDR1 LNHDA and CDR2 SQIVND (reference sequence). The CDR3 consists of 13 residues. V was pared by 10 bases and J by 0 bases, with 5 bases of the junction left unmatched. The CDR3 here is CATALADSYEQYF. The DNA of the CDR3 is TGTGCCACCGCACTAGCGGACTCCTACGAGCAGTACTTC.

CDR3 in amino acids: CSVRGLAGETQYF. The CDR3, as DNA: TGCAGCGTTCGGGGACTAGCAGGAGAGACCCAGTACTTC. J is TRBJ2-5 and V is TRBV29-1; TRBD2 matches 9 bases. This CDR3 has 13 residues. The junction had 5 bases not matched to a gene; V was cut back by 5 bases and J by 4 bases. Germline V lookup: CDR1 SQVTM, CDR2 ANQGSEA.

This sequence joins TRBV20-1 and TRBJ2-7, with 7 bases fitting TRBD2. The J segment lost 4 bases and the V segment lost 3 bases, leaving 6 bases of the junction unmatched. The CDR3 length is 13 residues. The germline CDR1 and CDR2 sequences are DFQATT and SNEGSKA (reference sequence). CDR3 residues: CSASSSGGYEQYF. As DNA, the CDR3 is TGCAGTGCTAGTTCCTCCGGGGGGTACGAGCAGTACTTC.

The gene calls are TRBV25-1 and TRBJ2-5, with a tentative D call TRBD2 (5 bases). Trimming cost V 2 bases and J 4 bases, with 17 bases left between them. The CDR3 is made up of 16 amino acids. From germline, CDR1 is MGHDK and CDR2 SYGVNS. The CDR3 loop reads CASSEQPGILGETQYF. In DNA, the CDR3 is TGTGCCAGCAGTGAACAGCCGGGGATTTTGGGAGAGACCCAGTACTTC.

This clone occurred once. The J gene is TRBJ1-1, the V gene TRBV7-2; maybe TRBD1 (6 bases). V shed 1 base and J shed 10 bases, with 16 bases lying between them. The CDR3 extends over 14 amino acids. The germline CDR1 and CDR2 sequences are SGHTA and FQGNSA. This CDR3 is CASSLVRGAEAAFF. CDR3 in DNA: TGTGCCAGCAGCTTAGTTCGGGGGGCGGAGGCAGCTTTCTTT.

The V and J genes are TRBV5-8 and TRBJ2-3; TRBD1 matches at 8 bases. V gave up 0 bases and J gave up 6 bases; unmatched junction bases: 3. CDR1 SGHTS and CDR2 YDEGEE come from the germline V gene. The CDR3 is made up of 14 amino acids. CDR3 sequence: CASSLDRGMDTQYF. The CDR3 DNA reads TGTGCCAGCAGCTTGGACAGGGGGATGGATACGCAGTATTTT. Full variable domain (rest looked up from reference TRBV5-8 and TRBJ2-3): EAGVTQSPTHLIKTRGQQATLRCSPISGHTSVYWYQQALGLGLQFLLWYDEGEERNRGNFPPRFSGRQFPNYSSELNVNALELEDSALYLCASSLDRGMDTQYFGPGTRLTVL.

This chain uses TRBV5-1 with TRBJ2-1; 15 positions agree with TRBD2. The CDR3 runs to 16 residues. V gave up 0 bases and J gave up 11 bases; unmatched junction bases: 6. CDR1 is SGHRS and CDR2 is YFSETQ in the germline V gene. The CDR3 DNA follows: TGCGCCAGCAGCTTGGCGGGGACTAGCGGGAGGACCCAGCAGTTCTTC. It yields the protein CASSLAGTSGRTQQFF. The full variable domain, with the rest looked up from reference TRBV5-1 and TRBJ2-1, is KAGVTQTPRYLIKTRGQQVTLSCSPISGHRSVSWYQQTPGQGLQFLFEYFSETQRNKGNFPGRFSGRQFSNSRSEMNVSTLELGDSALYLCASSLAGTSGRTQQFFGPGTRLTVL.

The chain recombines TRBV19 with TRBJ1-2; D gene unclear. Germline CDR1 and CDR2: LNHDA and SQIVND (reference sequence). The V end lost 3 bases, the J end lost 3 bases, and 20 bases lay between the germline ends. This CDR3 comprises 17 residues. For the CDR3, the DNA is TGTGCCAGTAGTATCCCTCTCGGACTTTCTAAACACTATGGCTACACCTTC. As protein: CASSIPLGLSKHYGYTF.